This note documents a single TCR beta chain sequence. The data are from a study of kidney transplant recipient with SARS-CoV-2 infection. Each CDR3 protein gets one entry after TCRdb re-called the reads with MiXCR. The sample holds fewer than 250,000 distinct CDR3 sequences, 29% seen once. The starting material was a blood sample, obtained at baseline and on roughly day 120 from a kidney transplant recipient. This clonotype was obtained from a male patient between 25 and 39 years old who had COVID-19 and was a kidney transplant recipient. Some T cells may originate from the graft donor.

Written as DNA, the CDR3 is TGTGCCAGCAGCCAAGACGGGTACAATGAGCAGTTCTTC. Amino acids: CASSQDGYNEQFF. This chain connects TRBV4-2 to TRBJ2-1; D uncertain. Germline V gene lookup returns CDR1 LGHNA and CDR2 YNFKEQ. Deletions cut 0 bases from V and 4 bases from J, with 4 bases between. CDR3 length: 13 residues.